Described below is a single T cell receptor beta chain sequence and its context. Its antigen remains unknown. The CDR3 covers 14 residues. Trimming took 7 bases from V and 6 from J, leaving 18 bases between them. The V gene's germline CDR1 is MDHEN and CDR2 SYDVKM. Only in-frame clones appear in the TCRdb table, and some are missing; sequencing was by immunoSEQ multiplex PCR. This sample has about 2 million clones, with approximately 95% found just once. The data derive from a study of shared clonotypes between healthy human individuals. Whole-study findings and limits: The genetic and exposure-history diversity represented was limited by few donors.

Positive CCR7 selection of CD45RO-negative cells yielded the naive CD8 cells, and terminally differentiated effector memory CD45RA+ cells were excluded. Those who donated were healthy HIV-negative adults, with no recent acute infections or vaccinations reported. All the donors were Caucasian adults who lived in Nashville, Tennessee. The genes are TRBV28 and TRBJ1-2; maybe TRBD1 (6 bases). The clonotype comes from a man aged 18 to 30 in good health. Sample: naive CD8+ T cells sorted from blood. The CDR3 sequence: CASTPPTGVHGYTF. The DNA of the CDR3 is TGTGCCAGCACCCCGCCGACAGGAGTACATGGCTACACCTTC.